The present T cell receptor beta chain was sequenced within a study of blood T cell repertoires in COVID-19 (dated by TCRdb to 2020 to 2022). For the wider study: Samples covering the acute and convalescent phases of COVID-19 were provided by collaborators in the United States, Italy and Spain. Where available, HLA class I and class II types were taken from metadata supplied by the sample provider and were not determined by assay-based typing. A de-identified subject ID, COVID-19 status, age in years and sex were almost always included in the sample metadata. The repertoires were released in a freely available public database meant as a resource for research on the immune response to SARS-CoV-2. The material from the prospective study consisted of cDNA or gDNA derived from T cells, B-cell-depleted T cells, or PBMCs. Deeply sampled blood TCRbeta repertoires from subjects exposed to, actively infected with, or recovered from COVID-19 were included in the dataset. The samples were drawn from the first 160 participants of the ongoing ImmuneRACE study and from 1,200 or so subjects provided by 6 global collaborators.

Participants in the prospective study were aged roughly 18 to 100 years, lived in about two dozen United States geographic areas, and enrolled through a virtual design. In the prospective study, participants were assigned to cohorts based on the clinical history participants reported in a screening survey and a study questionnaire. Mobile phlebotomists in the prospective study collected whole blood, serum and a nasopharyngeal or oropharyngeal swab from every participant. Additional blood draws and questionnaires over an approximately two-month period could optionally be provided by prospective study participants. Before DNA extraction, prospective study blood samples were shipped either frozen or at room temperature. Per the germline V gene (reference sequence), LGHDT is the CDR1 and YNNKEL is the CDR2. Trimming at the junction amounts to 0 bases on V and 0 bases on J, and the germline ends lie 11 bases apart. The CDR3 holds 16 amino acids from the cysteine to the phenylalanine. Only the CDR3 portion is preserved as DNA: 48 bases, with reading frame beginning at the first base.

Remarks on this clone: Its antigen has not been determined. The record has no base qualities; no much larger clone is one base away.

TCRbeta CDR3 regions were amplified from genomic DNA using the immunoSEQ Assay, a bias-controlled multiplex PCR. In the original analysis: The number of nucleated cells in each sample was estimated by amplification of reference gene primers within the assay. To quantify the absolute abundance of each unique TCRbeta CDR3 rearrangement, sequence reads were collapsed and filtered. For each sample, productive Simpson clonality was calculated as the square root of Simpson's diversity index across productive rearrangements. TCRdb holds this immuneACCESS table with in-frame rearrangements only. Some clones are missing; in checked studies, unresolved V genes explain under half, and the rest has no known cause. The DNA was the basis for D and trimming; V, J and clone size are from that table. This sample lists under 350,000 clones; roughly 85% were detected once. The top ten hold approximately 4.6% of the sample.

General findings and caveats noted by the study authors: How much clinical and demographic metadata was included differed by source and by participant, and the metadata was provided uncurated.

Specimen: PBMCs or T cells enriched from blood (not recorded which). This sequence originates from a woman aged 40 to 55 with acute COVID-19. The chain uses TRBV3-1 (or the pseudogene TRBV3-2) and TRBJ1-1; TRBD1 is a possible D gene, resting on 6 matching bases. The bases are TGTGCCAGCAGCCAAGATGGAACAGGGATGAACACTGAAGCTTTCTTT. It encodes CASSQDGTGMNTEAFF.